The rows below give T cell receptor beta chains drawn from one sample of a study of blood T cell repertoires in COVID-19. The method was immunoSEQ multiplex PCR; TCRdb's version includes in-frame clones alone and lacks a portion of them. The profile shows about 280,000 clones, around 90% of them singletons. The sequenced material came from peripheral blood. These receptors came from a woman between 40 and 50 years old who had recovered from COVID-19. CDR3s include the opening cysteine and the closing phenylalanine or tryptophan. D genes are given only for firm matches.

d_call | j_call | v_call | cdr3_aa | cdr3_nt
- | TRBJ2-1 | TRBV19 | CASSIPPGAEQFF | TGTGCCAGTAGTATCCCACCGGGTGCTGAGCAGTTCTTC
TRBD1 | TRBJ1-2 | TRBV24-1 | CATQGQGANYGYTF | TGTGCCACCCAAGGACAGGGAGCTAACTATGGCTACACCTTC
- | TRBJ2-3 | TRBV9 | CASSYLPAEGTDTQYF | TGTGCCAGCAGCTACCTCCCAGCGGAGGGCACAGATACGCAGTATTTT
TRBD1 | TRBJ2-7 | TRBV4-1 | CASSQGRGTGSYEQYF | TGCGCCAGCAGCCAAGGTCGAGGGACAGGGTCCTACGAGCAGTACTTC
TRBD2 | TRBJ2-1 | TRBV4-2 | CASSPAGGPRNEQFF | TGTGCCAGCAGCCCCGCGGGAGGGCCTAGGAATGAGCAGTTCTTC
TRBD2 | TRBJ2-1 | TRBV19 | CASSSLLAGAYNEQFF | TGTGCCAGTAGTAGCCTACTAGCGGGGGCGTACAATGAGCAGTTCTTC
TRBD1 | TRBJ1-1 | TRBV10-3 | CAISPGQMNTEAFF | TGTGCCATCAGCCCGGGACAGATGAACACTGAAGCTTTCTTT
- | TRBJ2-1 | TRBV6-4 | CASWQNVNNEQFF | TGTGCCAGCTGGCAGAACGTTAACAATGAGCAGTTCTTC
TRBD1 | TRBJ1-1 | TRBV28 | CASLRGGGKDTEAFF | TGTGCCAGCCTTCGAGGAGGGGGCAAAGACACTGAAGCTTTCTTT
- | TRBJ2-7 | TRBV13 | CASSVGLAAYEQYF | TGTGCCAGCAGCGTGGGACTCGCTGCCTACGAGCAGTACTTC
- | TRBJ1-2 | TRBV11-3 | CASSLEEGQISRGYTF | TGTGCCAGCAGCTTAGAGGAGGGGCAAATCTCAAGGGGCTACACCTTC
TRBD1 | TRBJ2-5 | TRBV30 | CAWTRTGYQETQYF | TGTGCCTGGACCCGGACAGGGTACCAAGAGACCCAGTACTTC
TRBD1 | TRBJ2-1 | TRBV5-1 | CASSDGTDYNEQFF | TGCGCCAGCAGCGACGGGACAGATTACAATGAGCAGTTCTTC
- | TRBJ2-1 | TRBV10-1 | CASSWSSYNEQFF | TGCGCCAGCAGTTGGAGCTCCTACAATGAGCAGTTCTTC
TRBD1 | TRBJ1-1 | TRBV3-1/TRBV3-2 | CASSLGQALGTEAFF | TGTGCCAGCAGCCTGGGACAGGCCCTGGGCACTGAAGCTTTCTTT
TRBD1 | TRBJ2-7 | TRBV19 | CASSPRMTGGLYEQYF | TGTGCCAGTAGTCCCCGAATGACAGGGGGCTTGTACGAGCAGTACTTC
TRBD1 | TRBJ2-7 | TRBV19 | CASSPGTGAGEQYF | TGTGCCAGTAGTCCCGGGACAGGGGCAGGCGAGCAGTACTTC
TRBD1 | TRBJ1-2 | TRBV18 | CASSPLSPGQGNYGYTF | TGTGCCAGCTCACCACTTTCTCCTGGACAGGGCAACTATGGCTACACCTTC
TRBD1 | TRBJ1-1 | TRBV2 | CAIKNRGMNTEAFF | TGTGCCATAAAAAACAGGGGAATGAACACTGAAGCTTTCTTT
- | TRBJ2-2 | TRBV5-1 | CASSPNQGRAGELFF | TGCGCCAGCAGCCCTAATCAGGGTCGTGCCGGGGAGCTGTTTTTT
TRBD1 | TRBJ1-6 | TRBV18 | CASSPPAGQGGGSSPLHF | TGTGCCAGCTCACCACCTGCTGGACAGGGTGGTGGCAGTTCACCCCTCCACTTT
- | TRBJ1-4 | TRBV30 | CASGLEDEKLFF | TGTGCCTCGGGACTTGAGGATGAAAAACTGTTTTTT
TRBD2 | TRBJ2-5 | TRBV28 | CASSLSGEETQYF | TGTGCCAGCAGTTTGAGCGGGGAAGAGACCCAGTACTTC